Following are 27 T cell receptor beta chains from one sample sequenced in a study of preoperative IRX-2 immunotherapy in early breast cancer. Sequenced by immunoSEQ multiplex PCR; TCRdb stores in-frame clones only, minus some. The sample holds over 20,000 clones; roughly 77% are singletons and the top ten take over 1%. The treatment denotes: preoperative locoregional IRX-2 cytokine immunotherapy. The specimen was lymph node tissue, collected after IRX-2 immunotherapy. The receptors derive from a human donor with breast cancer.

V gene TRBV6-7 combines with J gene TRBJ1-4, with 8 positions matching TRBD1. TRBV6-7 is annotated as an ORF whose role is uncertain. CDR3 length: 16 residues. Trimming cost V 7 bases and J 2 bases; bases outside gene matches: 9. The CDR3 nucleotides are TGTGCCAGCACCCGACAGGGGAAAGCGACTAATGAAAAACTGTTTTTT. Its translation: CASTRQGKATNEKLFF.

V and J are TRBV19 and TRBJ1-2, with TRBD1 as a possible D gene (5 bases). The V end was cut by 8 bases, the J end by 4 bases, with 14 bases between. This CDR3 contains 13 residues. Germline CDR1 LNHDA, CDR2 SQIVND (reference sequence). This CDR3 is CASGRALGYGYTF. The DNA of the CDR3 is TGTGCCAGTGGCAGGGCTTTAGGCTATGGCTACACCTTC.

This chain joins TRBV19 and TRBJ2-5; D gene unclear. Germline assignment: CDR1 LNHDA and CDR2 SQIVND (reference sequence). The CDR3 extends over 12 amino acids. The V end was cut by 3 bases, the J end by 5 bases, with 7 bases between. In nucleotides, the CDR3 is TGTGCCAGTAGTATCGGCAGGGAGACCCAGTACTTC. Its protein product is CASSIGRETQYF.

The chain carries TRBV6-7 and TRBJ1-3; no definite D call. TRBV6-7 is flagged as an ORF with uncertain function. This CDR3 is 16 amino acids long. V lost 0 bases, J lost 0 bases, and 9 bases lay in between. This CDR3 reads CASSYSRDNSGNTIYF. The CDR3 DNA is TGTGCCAGCAGTTACTCCCGGGATAACTCTGGAAACACCATATATTTT.

Regarding this clone: A read error may account for a junction end that differs from germline. The chain carries TRBV6-8 and TRBJ1-3, with D hard to call. Per germline, CDR1 MNHGY and CDR2 SAAAGT. This CDR3 comprises 12 residues. The CDR3 coding sequence is TGTGCCAGCAGTTACCTTGGATACACCATATATTTT. It specifies CASSYLGYTIYF.

The chain links TRBV6-7 to TRBJ1-4; no clear D gene. TRBV6-7 is an open reading frame, and its role is uncertain. The CDR3 has 15 amino acids. Trimming took 5 bases from V and 0 from J, leaving 10 bases between them. CDR3: CASSEGFATNEKLFF. The CDR3 nucleotides read TGTGCCAGCAGTGAGGGATTTGCAACTAATGAAAAACTGTTTTTT.

V usage is TRBV19 and J usage is TRBJ1-3; D not resolved. V was cut by 3 bases and J by 0 bases, with 9 bases left in between. Germline-derived CDR1 and CDR2 are LNHDA and SQIVND (reference sequence). The CDR3 contains 15 residues. The CDR3 spells CASSIGRSSGNTIYF. The CDR3 region has the DNA TGTGCCAGTAGTATCGGTCGGAGCTCTGGAAACACCATATATTTT.

The J gene is TRBJ1-3, the V gene TRBV18; D is unclear. Deletions cut 0 bases from V and 0 bases from J, with 6 bases between. Germline V CDR1 and CDR2: KGHSH, LQKENI. The CDR3 consists of 15 residues. CDR3 sequence: CASSPPVDSGNTIYF. For the CDR3, the DNA is TGTGCCAGCTCACCACCGGTCGACTCTGGAAACACCATATATTTT.

V usage is TRBV28 and J usage is TRBJ1-2; D not certain. V shed 3 bases and J shed 4 bases, with 9 bases lying between them. Germline V CDR1 and CDR2: MDHEN, SYDVKM. The CDR3 covers 13 residues. CDR3 nucleotides: TGTGCCAGCAGTTTCTCTGGAGGCTATGGCTACACCTTC. Its translation: CASSFSGGYGYTF.

The chain uses TRBV19 and TRBJ1-4, with 7 bases identical to TRBD1. J was trimmed by 5 bases and V by 7 bases; bases with no gene match: 4. The CDR3 is 13 amino acids. Germline assignment: CDR1 LNHDA and CDR2 SQIVND (reference sequence). CDR3 in amino acids: CASNDRANEKLFF. As DNA, the CDR3 is TGTGCCAGTAACGACAGGGCGAATGAAAAACTGTTTTTT.

The chain recombines TRBV18 with TRBJ2-3; 8 bases line up with TRBD2. Germline lookup yields CDR1 KGHSH and CDR2 LQKENI. V dropped 2 bases and J dropped 0; count of bases not matched to a gene: 1. The CDR3 totals 15 residues. As DNA, the CDR3 is TGTGCCAGCTCACCAACTAGCGGAAGCACAGATACGCAGTATTTT. It specifies CASSPTSGSTDTQYF.

The V call is TRBV28, the J call TRBJ1-4; D is ambiguous. The CDR3 length is 14 residues. Germline V gene sequence: CDR1 MDHEN, CDR2 SYDVKM. The V and J ends lost 7 bases and 0 bases respectively, with 9 bases between them. CDR3 sequence: CASTRPSTNEKLFF. The CDR3 region has the DNA TGTGCCAGCACCAGACCTTCAACTAATGAAAAACTGTTTTTT.

In its sample, this clone was seen once. The chain couples TRBV6-8 to TRBJ1-3; 10 bases align to TRBD1. The CDR3 consists of 13 residues. Germline CDR1 MNHGY, CDR2 SAAAGT. Trimming cost V 7 bases and J 6 bases; bases outside gene matches: 3. The CDR3 coding sequence is TGTGCCAGCAATGACAGGGGGCTAAACACCATATATTTT. This gives the protein CASNDRGLNTIYF.

This chain uses TRBV28 with TRBJ2-6; no firm D call. V was trimmed by 3 bases and J by 0 bases, leaving 3 bases between them. The CDR3 loop spans 14 amino acids. Germline CDR1 MDHEN, CDR2 SYDVKM. CDR3 in amino acids: CASSFFSGANVLTF. The CDR3 DNA reads TGTGCCAGCAGTTTTTTCTCTGGGGCCAACGTCCTGACTTTC.

The chain joins TRBV6-8 to TRBJ1-2; 9 bases are a match to TRBD1. The CDR3 has 15 amino acids. The germline gives CDR1 MNHGY, CDR2 SAAAGT. The J segment lost 4 bases and the V segment lost 10 bases, leaving 13 bases of the junction unmatched. The CDR3 spells CAIRDREFTLYGYTF. CDR3 coding DNA: TGTGCCATCAGGGACAGGGAATTTACCCTCTATGGCTACACCTTC.

The rearrangement uses TRBV18 and TRBJ2-3; D unresolved. This CDR3 spans 15 amino acids. Germline V gives CDR1 KGHSH, CDR2 LQKENI. V lost 0 bases to trimming and J lost 0 bases, with 7 bases between them. The CDR3 sequence: CASSPPAASTDTQYF. The CDR3 DNA is TGTGCCAGCTCACCACCGGCAGCTAGCACAGATACGCAGTATTTT.

The chain is built from TRBV2 and TRBJ2-1, with 7 bases that match TRBD1. J was trimmed by 0 bases and V by 11 bases; bases with no gene match: 10. This CDR3 contains 15 residues. The germline V gene has CDR1 SNHLY and CDR2 FYNNEI. CDR3 nucleotide sequence: TGTGCCCAATTTATACAGGGGAGCTCCTACAATGAGCAGTTCTTC. Its translation is CAQFIQGSSYNEQFF.

The chain links TRBV18 to TRBJ1-4, with D perhaps matching TRBD1 (5 bases). CDR1 KGHSH and CDR2 LQKENI come from the germline V gene. The V end lost 2 bases, the J end lost 7 bases, and 20 bases lay between the germline ends. The CDR3 has 17 amino acids. This chain's CDR3 is CASSPVNRGLGAEKLFF. The CDR3 nucleotides read TGTGCCAGCTCACCAGTTAACCGGGGCCTCGGGGCTGAAAAACTGTTTTTT.

This clone was observed a few times. The J gene is TRBJ2-5, the V gene TRBV29-1, with no clear D. Germline V CDR1 and CDR2: SQVTM, ANQGSEA. The CDR3 consists of 13 residues. With 7 bases removed from V and 2 bases from J, the gap between germline ends came to 14 bases. CDR3 sequence (DNA): TGCAGCGCCTTGATCCTAATTCAAGAGACCCAGTACTTC. Its translation: CSALILIQETQYF.

J is TRBJ1-2 and V is TRBV5-1, with D perhaps matching TRBD1 (5 bases). Per the germline V gene, CDR1 is SGHRS and CDR2 is YFSETQ. The CDR3 is 16 residues long. Trimming removed 0 bases from V and 5 bases from J, with 17 bases in between. CDR3 amino acids: CASSLGDSWGYYGYTF. The CDR3 DNA follows: TGCGCCAGCAGCTTGGGGGACTCGTGGGGCTATTATGGCTACACCTTC.

V and J are TRBV19 and TRBJ1-2, with no clear D. This CDR3 region has 13 residues. Germline assignment: CDR1 LNHDA and CDR2 SQIVND (reference sequence). Trimming shortened V by 6 bases and J by 0 bases, and 8 bases separated the two germline ends. CDR3 in DNA: TGTGCCAGTAGGCCTGTAGCTAACTATGGCTACACCTTC. Translating it yields CASRPVANYGYTF.

The chain recombines TRBV29-1 with TRBJ1-1; D not resolved. The CDR3 is made up of 12 amino acids. V was pared by 7 bases and J by 11 bases, with 20 bases between. Germline CDR1 is SQVTM and CDR2 is ANQGSEA. CDR3 sequence: CSATNGVTGAFF. CDR3 nucleotide sequence: TGCAGCGCCACCAATGGGGTAACGGGGGCTTTCTTT.

This clone was found once. This chain links TRBV30 with TRBJ1-2; D may be TRBD1 (6 bases). Germline values: CDR1 GTSNPN, CDR2 SVGIG (reference sequence). Trimming stripped 1 base from V and 8 bases from J, with 14 bases between. This CDR3 spans 13 amino acids. Here the CDR3 DNA reads TGTGCCTGGAGTGGCCCAGGGGAGCAAGGCTACACCTTC. As protein: CAWSGPGEQGYTF.

The rearrangement uses TRBV28 and TRBJ1-5, with D tentatively TRBD1 (5 bases). CDR3 length equals 15 residues. Trimming stripped 5 bases from V and 0 bases from J, with 11 bases between. Per germline, CDR1 MDHEN and CDR2 SYDVKM. The CDR3 DNA sequence: TGTGCCAGCAGTCAGACAGAGCTTAGCAATCAGCCCCAGCATTTT. It is translated as CASSQTELSNQPQHF.

The DNA of the CDR3 is TGTGCCAGTAGTACACAGGGGGGGAACACTGAAGCTTTCTTT. Protein sequence: CASSTQGGNTEAFF. The chain carries TRBV19 and TRBJ1-1; 8 nucleotides line up with TRBD1. The germline CDR1 and CDR2 sequences are LNHDA and SQIVND (reference sequence). J gave up 1 base and V 4 bases, and 2 bases lay outside the gene matches. CDR3 length equals 14 residues.

This sequence joins TRBV10-2 and TRBJ1-3; the match to TRBD1 covers 9 bases. This CDR3 has 13 amino acids. Germline CDR1 reads WSHSY; CDR2 reads SAAADI. The V and J ends lost 9 bases and 4 bases, in that order; junction bases with no gene match: 4. The CDR3 protein is CASTGGDGNTIYF. The CDR3 DNA reads as TGCGCCAGTACAGGGGGCGACGGAAACACCATATATTTT.

This chain links TRBV18 with TRBJ1-1, with D tentatively TRBD1 (5 bases). The germline V gene has CDR1 KGHSH and CDR2 LQKENI. The CDR3 spans 15 residues. Trimming stripped 3 bases from V and 7 bases from J, with 18 bases between. CDR3 DNA sequence: TGTGCCAGCTCACCCATAGGACAAATGGAGAGTGAAGCTTTCTTT. Protein product: CASSPIGQMESEAFF.